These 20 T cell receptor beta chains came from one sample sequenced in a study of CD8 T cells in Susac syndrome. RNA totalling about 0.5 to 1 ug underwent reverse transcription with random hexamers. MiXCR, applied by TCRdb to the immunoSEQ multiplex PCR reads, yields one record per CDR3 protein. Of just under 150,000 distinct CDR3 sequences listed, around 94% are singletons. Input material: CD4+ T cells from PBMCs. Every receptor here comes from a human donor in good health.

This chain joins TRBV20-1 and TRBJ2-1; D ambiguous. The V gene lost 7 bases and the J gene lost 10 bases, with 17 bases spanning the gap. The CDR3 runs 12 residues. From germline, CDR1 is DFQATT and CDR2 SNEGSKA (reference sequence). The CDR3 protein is CSVLDRLGEQFF. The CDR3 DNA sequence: TGCAGTGTTCTGGACCGTCTGGGGGAGCAGTTCTTC.

The DNA for the CDR3 is TGTGCCAGCAGTTTTAGCGGCAAGCCCTACAATGAGCAGTTCTTC. Translation gives CASSFSGKPYNEQFF. J is TRBJ2-1 and V is TRBV6-2 or TRBV6-3, with a tentative D call TRBD2 (6 bases). Looked up from germline, CDR1 is MNHEY and CDR2 is SVGEGT. The ends were cut back, 4 bases at V and 2 bases at J, with 12 bases in the middle. CDR3 length: 15 amino acids.

In DNA form, the CDR3 reads TGTGCCAGCAGCTTCGGCCCCGCGCCAAGCCAGCCCCAGCATTTT. Protein product: CASSFGPAPSQPQHF. The chain is built from TRBV5-6 and TRBJ1-5; D not certain. Germline loops: CDR1 SGHDT, CDR2 YYEEEE. The CDR3 has 15 amino acids. Trimming stripped 2 bases from V and 7 bases from J, with 16 bases between.

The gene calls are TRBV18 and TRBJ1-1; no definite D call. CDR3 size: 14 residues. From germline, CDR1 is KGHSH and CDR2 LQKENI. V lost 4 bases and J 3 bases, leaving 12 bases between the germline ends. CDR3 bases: TGTGCCAGCTCACAGAGTTTATCGTACACTGAAGCTTTCTTT. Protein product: CASSQSLSYTEAFF.

The CDR3 DNA reads as TGTGCCAGCAGCTTCGGGCGCCGAATCAACTATGGCTACACCTTC. It encodes CASSFGRRINYGYTF. V gene TRBV5-4 combines with J gene TRBJ1-2; no clear D gene. The CDR3 is made up of 15 amino acids. V was shortened by 2 bases and J by 2 bases, with 13 bases between the two germline ends. Germline loops: CDR1 SGHNT, CDR2 YYREEE (reference sequence).

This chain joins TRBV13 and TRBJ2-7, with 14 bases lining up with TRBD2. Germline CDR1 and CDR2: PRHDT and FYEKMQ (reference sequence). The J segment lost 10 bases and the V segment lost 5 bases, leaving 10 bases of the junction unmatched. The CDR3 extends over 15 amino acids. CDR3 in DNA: TGTGCCAGCAGCAGCCGACCCGGGACTAGCGGGAGCCAGTACTTC. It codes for CASSSRPGTSGSQYF. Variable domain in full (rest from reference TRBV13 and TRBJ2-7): AAGVIQSPRHLIKEKRETATLKCYPIPRHDTVYWYQQGPGQDPQFLISFYEKMQSDKGSIPDRFSAQQFSDYHSELNMSSLELGDSALYFCASSSRPGTSGSQYFGPGTRLTVT.

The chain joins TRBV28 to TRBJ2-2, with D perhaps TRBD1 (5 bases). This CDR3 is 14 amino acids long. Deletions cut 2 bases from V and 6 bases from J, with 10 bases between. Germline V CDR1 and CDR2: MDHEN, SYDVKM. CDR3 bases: TGTGCCAGCAGTTTAGACCAGGGTTCCGGGGAGCTGTTTTTT. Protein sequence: CASSLDQGSGELFF.

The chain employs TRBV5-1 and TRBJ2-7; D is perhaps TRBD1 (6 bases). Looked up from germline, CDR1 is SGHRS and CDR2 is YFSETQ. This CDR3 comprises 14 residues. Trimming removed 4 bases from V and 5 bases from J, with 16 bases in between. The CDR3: CASSPGTPRDEQYF. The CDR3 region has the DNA TGCGCCAGCAGCCCAGGGACACCCCGGGACGAGCAGTACTTC.

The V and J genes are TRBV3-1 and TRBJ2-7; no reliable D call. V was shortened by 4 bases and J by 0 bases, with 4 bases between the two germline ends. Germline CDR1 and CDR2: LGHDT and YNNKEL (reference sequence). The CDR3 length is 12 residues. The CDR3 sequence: CASSRYSYEQYF. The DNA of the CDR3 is TGTGCCAGCAGCCGGTACTCCTACGAGCAGTACTTC.

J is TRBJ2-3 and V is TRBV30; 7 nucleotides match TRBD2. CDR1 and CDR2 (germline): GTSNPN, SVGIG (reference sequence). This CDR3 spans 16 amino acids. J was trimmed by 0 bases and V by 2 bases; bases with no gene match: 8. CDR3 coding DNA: TGTGCCTGGAGTCCTGGGACTACCCCTAGCACAGATACGCAGTATTTT. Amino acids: CAWSPGTTPSTDTQYF.

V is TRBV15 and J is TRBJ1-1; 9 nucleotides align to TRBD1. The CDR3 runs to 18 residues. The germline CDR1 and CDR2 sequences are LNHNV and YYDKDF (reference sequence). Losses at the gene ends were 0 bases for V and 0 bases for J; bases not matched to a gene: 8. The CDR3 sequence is CATSRDPGQGIMNTEAFF. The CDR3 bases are TGTGCCACCAGCAGAGATCCGGGACAGGGAATAATGAACACTGAAGCTTTCTTT.

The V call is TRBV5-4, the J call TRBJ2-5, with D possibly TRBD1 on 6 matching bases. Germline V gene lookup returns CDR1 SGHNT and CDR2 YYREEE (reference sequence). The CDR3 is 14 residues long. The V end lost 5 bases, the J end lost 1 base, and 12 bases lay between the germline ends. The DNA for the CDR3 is TGTGCCAGCAGGCGCGACAGGTTCCAAGAGACCCAGTACTTC. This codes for CASRRDRFQETQYF.

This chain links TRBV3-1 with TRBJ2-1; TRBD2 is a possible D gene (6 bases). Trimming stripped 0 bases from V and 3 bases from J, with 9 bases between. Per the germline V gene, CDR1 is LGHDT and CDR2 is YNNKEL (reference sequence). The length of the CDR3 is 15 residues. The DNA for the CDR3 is TGTGCCAGCAGCCAAGATTTCGGGGGCTACAATGAGCAGTTCTTC. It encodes CASSQDFGGYNEQFF.

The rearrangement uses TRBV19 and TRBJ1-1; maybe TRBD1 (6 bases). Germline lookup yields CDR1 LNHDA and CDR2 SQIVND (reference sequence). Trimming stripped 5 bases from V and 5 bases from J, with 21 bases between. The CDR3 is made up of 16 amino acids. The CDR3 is CASSEEPPGARTEAFF. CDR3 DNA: TGTGCCAGTAGTGAGGAGCCTCCAGGGGCTCGGACTGAAGCTTTCTTT.

CDR3 region: CAWSGSRGRIYEQYF. The CDR3 DNA reads as TGTGCCTGGAGTGGATCGAGGGGCAGGATTTACGAGCAGTACTTC. The chain recombines TRBV30 with TRBJ2-7, with D possibly called TRBD1 or TRBD2 (5 bases each). CDR1 and CDR2 from the germline V gene are GTSNPN and SVGIG (reference sequence). The V and J ends lost 1 base and 4 bases respectively, with 17 bases between them. This CDR3 has 15 amino acids.

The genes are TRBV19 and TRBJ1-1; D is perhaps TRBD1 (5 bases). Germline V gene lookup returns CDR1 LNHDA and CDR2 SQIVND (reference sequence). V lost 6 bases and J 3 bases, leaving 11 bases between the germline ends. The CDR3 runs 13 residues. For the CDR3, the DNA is TGTGCCAGTAGACGGGGCTTAGACACTGAAGCTTTCTTT. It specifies CASRRGLDTEAFF.

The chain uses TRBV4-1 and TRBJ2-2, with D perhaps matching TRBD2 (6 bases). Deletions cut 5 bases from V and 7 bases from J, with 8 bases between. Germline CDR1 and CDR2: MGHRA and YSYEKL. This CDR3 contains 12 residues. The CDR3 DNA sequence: TGCGCCAGCAGCTTAGCGGTCGGGGAGCTGTTTTTT. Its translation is CASSLAVGELFF.

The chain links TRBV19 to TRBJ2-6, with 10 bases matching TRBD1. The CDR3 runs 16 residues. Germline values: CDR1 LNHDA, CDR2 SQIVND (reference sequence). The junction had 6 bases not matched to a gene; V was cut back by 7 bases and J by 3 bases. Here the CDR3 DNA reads TGTGCCAGTACCCCGGGACAGGGGTTTGGGGCCAACGTCCTGACTTTC. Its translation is CASTPGQGFGANVLTF.

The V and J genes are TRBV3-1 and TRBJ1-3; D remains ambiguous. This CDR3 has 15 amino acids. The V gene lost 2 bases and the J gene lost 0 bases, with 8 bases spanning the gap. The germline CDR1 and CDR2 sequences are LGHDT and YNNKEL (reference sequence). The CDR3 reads CASSQRDSSGNTIYF. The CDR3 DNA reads TGTGCCAGCAGCCAAAGGGATTCCTCTGGAAACACCATATATTTT.

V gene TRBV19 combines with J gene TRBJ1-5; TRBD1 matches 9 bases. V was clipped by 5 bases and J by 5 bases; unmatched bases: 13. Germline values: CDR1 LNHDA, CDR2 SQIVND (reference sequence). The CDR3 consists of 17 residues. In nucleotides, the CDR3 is TGTGCCAGTAGTGAACGCTTCGAGACAGGGGGTTATCAGCCCCAGCATTTT. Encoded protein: CASSERFETGGYQPQHF.